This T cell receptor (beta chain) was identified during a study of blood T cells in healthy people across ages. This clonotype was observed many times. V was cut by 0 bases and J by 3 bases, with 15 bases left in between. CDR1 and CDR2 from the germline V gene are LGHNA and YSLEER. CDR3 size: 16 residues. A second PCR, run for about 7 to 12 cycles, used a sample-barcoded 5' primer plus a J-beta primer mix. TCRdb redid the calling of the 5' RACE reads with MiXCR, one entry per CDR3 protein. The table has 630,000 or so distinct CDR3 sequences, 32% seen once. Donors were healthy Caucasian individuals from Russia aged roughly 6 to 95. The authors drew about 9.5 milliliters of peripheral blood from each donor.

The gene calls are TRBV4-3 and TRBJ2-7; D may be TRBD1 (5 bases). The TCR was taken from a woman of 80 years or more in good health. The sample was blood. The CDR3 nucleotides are TGCGCCAGCAGCCAAGACGGTCCAGGGAAGGTCTACGAGCAGTACTTC. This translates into CASSQDGPGKVYEQYF.